This T cell receptor beta chain is drawn from a study of shared clonotypes between healthy human individuals. General study findings and limits: Rarefaction indicated that sorted-subset sequencing remained incomplete although depth was large. Shared clonotypes across all four donors exceeded non-shared ones in generation probability.

Replicate PCRs run on sorted subsets employed 150 to 250 ng DNA, approximately 30,000 T cell genomes. Generated by immunoSEQ multiplex PCR, the TCRdb table keeps only in-frame clones and is missing some. This table has some 2,400,000 clones, under 97% appearing once. Per the germline V gene, CDR1 is SGHNT and CDR2 is YYREEE (reference sequence). The CDR3 sequence is 14 residues long. The J segment lost 8 bases and the V segment lost 0 bases, leaving 5 bases of the junction unmatched. A note on this clone: Its specificity is not known.

V and J are TRBV5-4 and TRBJ1-2; 9 bases match TRBD1. The sequence was obtained from a man between 18 and 29 years old in good health. The sequenced material came from naive CD4+ T cells sorted from blood. As to subset: CD45RA+ positively selected. The DNA of the CDR3 is TGTGCCAGCAGCTTGGACAGGGGGCGATGGGGCTACACCTTC. Its translation is CASSLDRGRWGYTF.